This T cell receptor (beta chain) is drawn from a study of spatial heterogeneity in lung cancer. Whole-study context: Beta-chain sequences consistently outnumbered alpha-chain sequences in detection.

Indicated time point: sample taken at primary tumor resection. Whole RNA, isolated from tumor, nontumor lung or frozen PBMC, was sequenced without prior sorting. The donor group consisted of around 70 patients who had untreated, early-stage non-small cell lung cancer. Germline CDR1 MDHEN, CDR2 SYDVKM. The CDR3 has 15 amino acids. Between the trimmed V and J ends, which lost 6 bases and 7 bases, there was a span of 22 bases. Single TCR cDNA molecules each had their own unique molecular identifier. From the 5' RACE reads, TCRdb called clonotypes with MiXCR, one entry per CDR3 protein. The table shows about 2,800 distinct CDR3 sequences, with around a third occurring only once.

This clonotype was sampled from a male donor with early-stage non-small cell lung cancer. Sequencing used PBMCs, obtained at surgery. The chain couples TRBV28 to TRBJ2-7; D ambiguous. CDR3 in amino acids: CASSGYSRMRGEQYF. In nucleotides, the CDR3 is TGTGCCAGCAGCGGATACTCCAGGATGAGAGGAGAGCAGTACTTC.